The rows below give T cell receptor beta chains drawn from one sample of a study of shared clonotypes between healthy human individuals. Clones were sequenced by immunoSEQ multiplex PCR, and TCRdb holds only the in-frame ones, with some missing. The table records around 1.1 million clones, approximately 78% of them present only once. Source material: memory CD4+ T cells from PBMCs. These TCRs come from a man aged 18 to 30 in good health. Some clones in this sample may be carry-over from other donors' samples. Both conserved end residues are part of each CDR3. Each record gives: V gene, D gene, clone size, J gene, CDR3 DNA, CDR3 protein. D genes are given only for firm matches. Size values are once, few and many counts, or a class for expanded clones, and some rows have none.

TRBV19	TRBD1	NA	TRBJ2-7	TGTGCCAGTAAACGACAGACAGGGGCCGACGAGCAGTACTTC	CASKRQTGADEQYF
TRBV18	NA	NA	TRBJ2-4	TGTGCCAGCTCACCTGCCGGGACATCAGCCAAAAACATTCAGTACTTC	CASSPAGTSAKNIQYF
TRBV19	TRBD1	NA	TRBJ1-2	TGTGCCAGTAGGACGCTAGACAGGGATGGCTACACCTTC	CASRTLDRDGYTF
TRBV19	NA	NA	TRBJ1-1	TGTGCCGTGGCCGGCAGGCACACTGAAGCTTTCTTT	CAVAGRHTEAFF
TRBV28	NA	once	TRBJ2-5	TGTGCCAGCAGTTCTGGCGGCCGAGAGGCCCAGTACTTC	CASSSGGREAQYF
TRBV7-9	NA	NA	TRBJ1-4	TGTGCCAGCGGGAGAGGGGGGGATGGAGAAAAACTGTTTTTT	CASGRGGDGEKLFF
TRBV29-1	NA	NA	TRBJ1-4	TGCAGCGTTGAAGTTTCGGGGGTTGAAAAACTGTTTTTT	CSVEVSGVEKLFF
TRBV5-1	NA	NA	TRBJ1-2	TGCGCCAGCAGCTTGGAGGTCGGGCAGATAACTAACTATGGCTACACCTTC	CASSLEVGQITNYGYTF
TRBV6-5	NA	NA	TRBJ2-5	TGTGCCAGCAGTTCCTCTATGTCTGGTTGGGACTTC	CASSSSMSGWDF
TRBV29-1	NA	NA	TRBJ2-5	TGCAGCGTTGACGGCCCAGGGGGGGGCCAAGAGACCCAGTACTTC	CSVDGPGGGQETQYF
TRBV21-1	NA	NA	TRBJ1-1	TGTGCCAGCAGCAGGCCCAGGGGCAGGGAAGACACTGAAGCTTTCTTT	CASSRPRGREDTEAFF